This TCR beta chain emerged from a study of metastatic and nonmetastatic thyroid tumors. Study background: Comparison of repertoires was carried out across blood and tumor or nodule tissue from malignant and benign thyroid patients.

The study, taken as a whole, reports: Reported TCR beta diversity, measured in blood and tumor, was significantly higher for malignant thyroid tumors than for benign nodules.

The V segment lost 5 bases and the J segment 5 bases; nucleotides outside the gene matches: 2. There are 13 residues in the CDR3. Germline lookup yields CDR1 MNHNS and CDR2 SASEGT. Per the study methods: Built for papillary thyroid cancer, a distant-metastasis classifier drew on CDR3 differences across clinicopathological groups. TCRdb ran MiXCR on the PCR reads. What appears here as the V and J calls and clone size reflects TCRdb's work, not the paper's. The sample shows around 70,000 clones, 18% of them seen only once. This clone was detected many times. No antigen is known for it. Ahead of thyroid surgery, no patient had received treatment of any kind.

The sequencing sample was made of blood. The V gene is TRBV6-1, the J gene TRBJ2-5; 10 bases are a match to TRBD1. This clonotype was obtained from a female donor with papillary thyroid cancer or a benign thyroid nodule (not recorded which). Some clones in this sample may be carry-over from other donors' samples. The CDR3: CASSQDRGETQYF. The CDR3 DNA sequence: TGTGCCAGCAGTCAGGACAGGGGGGAGACCCAGTACTTC.